The next 18 T cell receptor beta chains were all read from a single sample in a study of vaccination and CD4 T cells after COVID-19. The Oncomine TCR Beta short-read assay generated sequence data from the DNA of cultured CD4+ T cells. Using its own MiXCR run on the PCR reads, TCRdb lists one record per CDR3 protein. There are about 21,000 distinct CDR3 sequences in the sample; under 70% occur only once, and 7.6% lies in the top ten. Noted treatment: roughly 10-day PBMC culture with coronavirus spike peptide pools or control peptides (ViraFEST assay). These receptors are not linked to any known antigen. Sequences were obtained from CD4+ T cells from blood, cultured in vitro. These receptors came from a human donor who had recovered from COVID-19.

This clonotype was counted only a few times. The chain recombines TRBV6-1 with TRBJ1-5; no clear D gene. CDR3 length: 17 residues. Germline V CDR1 and CDR2: MNHNS, SASEGT. Trimming took off 2 bases at V and 0 bases at J, with 14 bases between the two ends. The CDR3 is CASSERLGIGSNQPQHF. As DNA, the CDR3 is TGTGCCAGCAGTGAAAGACTGGGGATAGGTAGCAATCAGCCCCAGCATTTT.

The chain combines TRBV7-3 with TRBJ2-3; D is unresolved. Looked up from germline, CDR1 is SGHTA and CDR2 is FQGTGA. This CDR3 contains 13 residues. V was cut by 2 bases and J by 1 base, with 4 bases left in between. CDR3 sequence reads: CASSLGGTDTQYF. The CDR3 nucleotides read TGTGCCAGCAGCTTAGGGGGCACAGATACGCAGTATTTT.

Here the CDR3 DNA reads TGTGCCAGCACCAAAAGCCCGGGACGGATCCAGAGCAATCAGCCCCAGCATTTT. The encoded protein is CASTKSPGRIQSNQPQHF. V is TRBV21-1 and J is TRBJ1-5; TRBD1, as called in the table, went unchecked against the DNA. TRBV21-1 has pseudogene status. The CDR3 sequence is 18 residues long.

This clonotype was picked up a small number of times. The rearrangement links TRBV21-1 to TRBJ2-5; the table's D call, TRBD1, was not checked against the DNA. TRBV21-1 is marked as a pseudogene. This CDR3 has 16 amino acids. CDR3: CASTLPHRAIKETQYF. For the CDR3, the DNA is TGTGCCAGCACCCTTCCTCACAGGGCTATAAAAGAGACCCAGTACTTC.

This chain links TRBV30 with TRBJ1-1, with 7 bases that match TRBD1. Germline V CDR1 and CDR2: GTSNPN, SVGIG (reference sequence). The CDR3 is made up of 12 amino acids. V was clipped by 8 bases and J by 2 bases; unmatched bases: 5. The CDR3 region is CARDRGNTEAFF. For the CDR3, the DNA is TGTGCCCGGGACAGAGGAAACACTGAAGCTTTCTTT.

This clonotype was picked up a small number of times. The junction differs from germline at one of its ends, possibly a read error. The chain joins TRBV7-2 to TRBJ1-2; D is ambiguous. This CDR3 region has 12 residues. CDR1 and CDR2 from the germline V gene are SGHTA and FQGNSA. CDR3 sequence: CASSTQRTSPEF. CDR3 coding DNA: TGTGCCAGCAGCACCCAGCGGACTTCTCCCGAATTC.

This chain connects TRBV28 to TRBJ1-5; 10 bases align to TRBD1. V gave up 6 bases and J gave up 9 bases; unmatched junction bases: 8. The CDR3 has 14 residues. Looked up from germline, CDR1 is MDHEN and CDR2 is SYDVKM. CDR3: CASRGQGMLWPQHF. The CDR3 bases are TGTGCCAGCAGGGGACAGGGGATGTTGTGGCCCCAGCATTTT.

Only a few counts were recorded for this clonotype. V usage is TRBV6-1 and J usage is TRBJ1-6; tentatively, D is TRBD1 (5 bases). The V end lost 7 bases, the J end lost 8 bases, and 15 bases lay between the germline ends. The CDR3 sequence is 14 residues long. Looked up from germline, CDR1 is MNHNS and CDR2 is SASEGT. CDR3 sequence: CASIGPGTHSPLHF. The DNA for the CDR3 is TGTGCCAGCATCGGACCGGGGACCCATTCACCCCTCCACTTT.

CDR3 DNA sequence: TGTGCCAGCACCGAAAGGGAAGCGACTGAAGCTTTCTTT. This encodes CASTEREATEAFF. The rearrangement uses TRBV2 and TRBJ1-1; no reliable D call. Germline values: CDR1 SNHLY, CDR2 FYNNEI. V lost 7 bases, J lost 5 bases, and 14 bases lay in between. The CDR3 has 13 amino acids.

This clonotype was observed a handful of times. This chain uses TRBV27 with TRBJ2-2; 10 nucleotides align to TRBD1. There are 18 residues in the CDR3. J was trimmed by 4 bases and V by 6 bases; bases with no gene match: 14. Germline V gene sequence: CDR1 MNHEY, CDR2 SMNVEV (reference sequence). The CDR3 region is CASRKPIPRDRGTGELFF. The DNA for the CDR3 is TGTGCCAGCAGGAAACCTATACCCCGGGACAGGGGCACCGGGGAGCTGTTTTTT.

The rearrangement joins TRBV6-2 or TRBV6-3 to TRBJ2-5; D unresolved. Germline V gives CDR1 MNHEY, CDR2 SVGEGT. The V gene lost 5 bases and the J gene lost 6 bases, with 7 bases spanning the gap. CDR3 length: 11 residues. CDR3 in DNA: TGTGCCAGCAGTCTACCTAAGACCCAGTACTTC. As protein: CASSLPKTQYF.

The J gene is TRBJ2-7, the V gene TRBV7-2; D not certain. The CDR3 sequence is 12 residues long. V was trimmed by 1 base and J by 5 bases, leaving 6 bases between them. CDR1 SGHTA and CDR2 FQGNSA come from the germline V gene. DNA for the CDR3: TGTGCCAGCAGCTTAGTGGGGAACGAGCAGTACTTC. Translating gives CASSLVGNEQYF.

This chain joins TRBV19 and TRBJ2-5; tentative D call: TRBD2 (5 bases). Germline-derived CDR1 and CDR2 are LNHDA and SQIVND (reference sequence). The CDR3 spans 14 residues. Trimming left V 5 bases short and J 5 bases short, with 15 bases between. CDR3 DNA sequence: TGTGCCAGTAGTCTCTACCAGCGGCTCGAGACCCAGTACTTC. Translated, it gives CASSLYQRLETQYF.

This rearrangement joins TRBV21-1 to TRBJ1-5. TRBV21-1 is termed a pseudogene. The CDR3 length is 14 residues. CDR3 residues: CASSQKPPTEPQHF. CDR3 nucleotides: TGTGCCAGCAGTCAGAAGCCTCCGACGGAGCCCCAGCATTTT.

The rearrangement joins TRBV12-3 or TRBV12-4 to TRBJ1-2; D might be TRBD1 (6 bases). This CDR3 is 15 amino acids long. Trimming left V 4 bases short and J 0 bases short, with 12 bases between. CDR3 sequence: CASSSGTTTNYGYTF. As DNA, the CDR3 is TGTGCCAGCAGTTCCGGGACAACCACTAACTATGGCTACACCTTC.

V is TRBV7-2 and J is TRBJ1-1, with a weak D call TRBD1 (5 bases). The germline gives CDR1 SGHTA, CDR2 FQGNSA. CDR3 length: 14 residues. The V end was cut by 0 bases, the J end by 5 bases, with 10 bases between. The CDR3 region has the DNA TGTGCCAGCAGCTTAGCGACAGCCCCGACTGAAGCTTTCTTT. It specifies CASSLATAPTEAFF. Using reference TRBV7-2 and TRBJ1-1 for the parts outside the CDR3, the full variable domain is GAGVSQSPSNKVTEKGKDVELRCDPISGHTALYWYRQSLGQGLEFLIYFQGNSAPDKSGLPSDRFSAERTGGSVSTLTIQRTQQEDSAVYLCASSLATAPTEAFFGQGTRLTVV.

The V and J genes are TRBV7-3 and TRBJ2-3; 7 bases agree with TRBD2. The CDR3 runs to 14 residues. The V segment lost 2 bases and the J segment 5 bases; nucleotides outside the gene matches: 4. Germline values: CDR1 SGHTA, CDR2 FQGTGA. The CDR3: CASSLDSSGDTQYF. The CDR3 DNA sequence: TGTGCCAGCAGCTTAGACTCTAGCGGAGATACGCAGTATTTT.

This clonotype turned up a few times. V is TRBV14 and J is TRBJ1-1; 7 bases line up with TRBD1. The CDR3 covers 14 residues. Germline assignment: CDR1 SGHDN and CDR2 FVKESK. V trimming: 4 bases; J trimming: 4 bases; junction bases outside the gene matches: 6. The CDR3 DNA sequence: TGTGCCAGCAGCCGGCAGGGGGGTGGCACTGAAGCTTTCTTT. This gives the protein CASSRQGGGTEAFF.